The TCR beta chain under discussion was sequenced for a study of cytomegalovirus exposure and HLA in healthy donors. Study-level background: In an early release, HLA-typed donors contributed about 80 million unique TCR sequences. Around four fifths of 398 genotyped donors fell in the Caucasian-associated ancestry cluster. General observations from the study: Accounts indicate the classifier identified cytomegalovirus status with strong specificity and sensitivity.

Trimming stripped 3 bases from V and 8 bases from J, with 22 bases between. The germline V gene encodes CDR1 LGHNA and CDR2 YSLEER. The CDR3 runs 17 residues. About this clone itself: Its antigen is as yet unknown.

The primer mix had 60 Vbeta and 13 Jbeta primers. Only in-frame clones appear in the TCRdb table, and some are missing; sequencing was by immunoSEQ multiplex PCR. The sample includes about 170,000 clones, more than 80% of them seen just once. Sequencing was carried out using PBMCs. The origin of this receptor is a male donor in good health and CMV-seronegative. V and J are TRBV4-3 and TRBJ1-4; D call uncertain. The CDR3 region is CASSQSRGPPIGEKLFF. In DNA form, the CDR3 reads TGCGCCAGCAGCCAGAGTCGCGGCCCACCCATTGGGGAAAAACTGTTTTTT.